These 8 T cell receptor beta chains were sequenced from one sample in a study of shared clonotypes between healthy human individuals. Using immunoSEQ multiplex PCR, the repertoire was profiled, and TCRdb retains in-frame clones only, with some absent. The sample records 2,500,000 or so clones, around 92% being singletons. Sample: naive CD4+ T cells from PBMCs. Subset: CD45RA+ positively selected. Every receptor here comes from a man aged 18 to 35 in good health. Some clones in this sample may be carry-over from other donors' samples.

Turning to this clone: Other DNA sequences in this specimen translate into the identical CDR3. The V and J genes are TRBV18 and TRBJ2-7, with unresolved D. This CDR3 region has 12 residues. Germline assignment: CDR1 KGHSH and CDR2 LQKENI. V was clipped by 6 bases and J by 3 bases, with 9 bases between them. CDR3 amino acids: CASSPDLYEQYF. CDR3 in DNA: TGTGCCAGCTCGCCGGATCTCTACGAGCAGTACTTC.

V and J are TRBV29-1 and TRBJ1-2; D remains unclear. The V end lost 5 bases, the J end lost 0 bases, and 10 bases lay between the germline ends. This CDR3 has 13 residues. Per germline, CDR1 SQVTM and CDR2 ANQGSEA. The CDR3 region is CSVWYSSNYGYTF. The CDR3 bases are TGCAGCGTTTGGTACAGCTCTAACTATGGCTACACCTTC.

Concerning this clone: At the DNA level, this CDR3 is encoded by other sequences in the same sample as well. The chain combines TRBV5-1 with TRBJ2-5; the match to TRBD2 covers 9 bases. Germline CDR1 and CDR2: SGHRS and YFSETQ. This CDR3 spans 16 amino acids. V dropped 0 bases and J dropped 2; count of bases not matched to a gene: 5. CDR3 DNA sequence: TGCGCCAGCAGCTTGGGAGCGGGAGGTCGGCAAGAGACCCAGTACTTC. It specifies CASSLGAGGRQETQYF.

Comment on this clone: An end of the junction differs from the germline gene, which may be a read error. The chain joins TRBV18 to TRBJ2-1; 12 nucleotides agree with TRBD2. CDR1 and CDR2 from the germline V gene are KGHSH and LQKENI. This CDR3 contains 17 residues. The CDR3 region is CASSPQKTSGSYNEQFF. CDR3 bases: TGTGCCAGCTCTCCACAAAAGACTAGCGGGAGTTATAATGAGCAGTTCTTC.

On this clone: At the DNA level, this CDR3 is encoded by other sequences in the same sample as well. The CDR3 here is CASSIQASYEQYF. CDR3 in DNA: TGTGCCAGTAGTATCCAGGCTTCCTACGAGCAGTACTTC. The chain carries TRBV19 and TRBJ2-7; D is uncertain. Trimming left V 3 bases short and J 1 base short, with 7 bases between. The CDR3 runs 13 residues. Germline V gives CDR1 LNHDA, CDR2 SQIVND (reference sequence). Looking up the rest from reference TRBV19 and TRBJ2-7 gives the full variable domain: DGGITQSPKYLFRKEGQNVTLSCEQNLNHDAMYWYRQDPGQGLRLIYYSQIVNDFQKGDIAEGYSVSREKKESFPLTVTSAQKNPTAFYLCASSIQASYEQYFGPGTRLTVT.

Details on this clone: In the same sample, other DNA sequences code for this CDR3. The rearrangement links TRBV7-3 to TRBJ2-3; either TRBD1 or TRBD2 may supply D (5 bases each). The CDR3 sequence is 14 residues long. V was cut by 5 bases and J by 2 bases, with 11 bases left in between. Germline values: CDR1 SGHTA, CDR2 FQGTGA. CDR3: CASSLLGTTDTQYF. CDR3 in DNA: TGTGCCAGCAGCCTCCTCGGGACCACAGATACGCAGTATTTT.

This chain joins TRBV28 and TRBJ2-7, with TRBD1 as a possible D gene (5 bases). V was cut by 6 bases and J by 2 bases, with 11 bases left in between. The CDR3 runs 13 residues. CDR1 and CDR2 from the germline V gene are MDHEN and SYDVKM. The CDR3 DNA is TGTGCCAGCAGCTCAGGGCGTCCCTACGAGCAGTACTTC. As protein: CASSSGRPYEQYF.

The chain joins TRBV27 to TRBJ2-3; 11 bases align to TRBD1. V shed 7 bases and J 7 bases; nucleotides not matched to a gene: 10. This CDR3 has 15 residues. Germline V gene lookup returns CDR1 MNHEY and CDR2 SMNVEV (reference sequence). The CDR3: CASTNYGQGAYTQYF. The CDR3 nucleotides read TGTGCCAGCACCAATTACGGACAGGGGGCCTATACGCAGTATTTT.